These 24 T cell receptor beta chains came from one sample sequenced in a study of blood T cells in healthy people across ages. The second PCR ran about 6 to 12 cycles with a sample-barcoded 5' primer and J-beta primers. TCRdb used MiXCR to reprocess the 5' RACE reads, holding one entry per CDR3 protein. Of about 1,800,000 distinct CDR3 sequences detected, 28% appear once; the ten largest clones hold over 7%. The sample consisted of blood. These TCRs come from a woman aged 25 to 39 in good health.

The chain uses TRBV19 and TRBJ1-2; TRBD1 matches 8 bases. V was clipped by 3 bases and J by 9 bases; unmatched bases: 12. This CDR3 comprises 15 residues. The germline V gene encodes CDR1 LNHDA and CDR2 SQIVND (reference sequence). The CDR3 DNA sequence: TGTGCCAGTAGTATCCACAGGGGGGACGCCGGGCGCTACACCTTC. This sequence encodes CASSIHRGDAGRYTF.

The J gene is TRBJ2-7, the V gene TRBV20-1; D is tentatively TRBD1 or TRBD2 (5 bases each). Germline V gene lookup returns CDR1 DFQATT and CDR2 SNEGSKA (reference sequence). This CDR3 region has 15 residues. Between the trimmed V and J ends, which lost 3 bases and 4 bases, there was a span of 19 bases. This chain's CDR3 is CSARSAGTDNYEQYF. In DNA form, the CDR3 reads TGCAGTGCTAGGTCAGCCGGGACCGACAATTACGAGCAGTACTTC.

The chain links TRBV10-3 to TRBJ2-5, with 7 bases lining up with TRBD1. Germline values: CDR1 ENHRY, CDR2 SYGVKD. Trimming took 7 bases from V and 13 from J; bases not matched to a gene: 12. The CDR3 has 12 residues. Here the CDR3 DNA reads TGTGCCATCAAGGGGGCGCAGGACGCGTTGTACTTC. Its translation is CAIKGAQDALYF.

The CDR3 here is CATSDGGLAGFNEQFF. The CDR3 region has the DNA TGTGCCACCAGTGATGGGGGACTAGCGGGGTTCAATGAGCAGTTCTTC. The chain is built from TRBV24-1 and TRBJ2-1, with TRBD2 matching over 13 bases. The CDR3 has 16 amino acids. V shed 3 bases, J shed 6 bases, and the junction held 4 bases outside the gene matches. Germline-derived CDR1 and CDR2 are KGHDR and SFDVKD.

This clonotype has a count of ten or more. This chain joins TRBV7-2 and TRBJ2-5, with D unresolved. The germline CDR1 and CDR2 sequences are SGHTA and FQGNSA. With 5 bases removed from V and 5 bases from J, the gap between germline ends came to 9 bases. The CDR3 extends over 12 amino acids. CDR3 residues: CASSPSMETQYF. CDR3 in DNA: TGTGCCAGCAGCCCGTCGATGGAGACCCAGTACTTC. Complete variable domain (other parts from reference TRBV7-2 and TRBJ2-5): GAGVSQSPSNKVTEKGKDVELRCDPISGHTALYWYRQSLGQGLEFLIYFQGNSAPDKSGLPSDRFSAERTGGSVSTLTIQRTQQEDSAVYLCASSPSMETQYFGPGTRLLVL.

This CDR3 reads CATSRDSLGREETQYF. CDR3 coding DNA: TGTGCCACCAGCAGAGATTCTTTGGGCAGGGAAGAGACCCAGTACTTC. The chain uses TRBV15 and TRBJ2-5; possibly TRBD1 for D (5 bases). Looked up from germline, CDR1 is LNHNV and CDR2 is YYDKDF (reference sequence). This CDR3 region has 16 residues. V shed 0 bases and J shed 3 bases, with 14 bases lying between them.

The chain recombines TRBV3-1 with TRBJ2-3; D remains unclear. Germline loops: CDR1 LGHDT, CDR2 YNNKEL (reference sequence). This CDR3 has 14 amino acids. Trimming stripped 0 bases from V and 4 bases from J, with 8 bases between. The CDR3 bases are TGTGCCAGCAGCCAAGATGTTATGTCAGATACGCAGTATTTT. It specifies CASSQDVMSDTQYF.

There are a few counts of this clonotype. The rearrangement links TRBV11-2 to TRBJ2-1; 7 nucleotides agree with TRBD2. Germline loops: CDR1 SGHAT, CDR2 FQNNGV. The CDR3 consists of 17 residues. V lost 0 bases to trimming and J lost 2 bases; unmatched junction nucleotides: 7. The DNA for the CDR3 is TGTGCCAGCAGCTTAGAAGGGTCAGCGGGACCCTACAATGAGCAGTTCTTC. Translated, it gives CASSLEGSAGPYNEQFF.

The table lists this clonotype with many counts. The rearrangement joins TRBV7-2 to TRBJ2-7, with TRBD1 identical over 9 bases. The V segment lost 4 bases and the J segment 3 bases; nucleotides outside the gene matches: 10. This CDR3 has 16 residues. Germline CDR1 reads SGHTA; CDR2 reads FQGNSA. CDR3 protein: CASSSGTGILYYEQYF. CDR3 in DNA: TGTGCCAGCAGCTCCGGGACAGGGATATTATACTACGAGCAGTACTTC.

The genes are TRBV7-9 and TRBJ2-3, with TRBD1 identical over 9 bases. The CDR3 consists of 17 residues. CDR1 is SEHNR and CDR2 is FQNEAQ in the germline V gene (reference sequence). After removal of 1 base from V and 3 bases from J, the junction contained 8 bases not matched to a gene. CDR3 in amino acids: CASSLGDRAFGTDTQYF. Written as DNA, the CDR3 is TGTGCCAGCAGCTTAGGGGACAGGGCTTTCGGGACAGATACGCAGTATTTT. The variable domain in full, with the rest retrieved from reference TRBV7-9 and TRBJ2-3, is DTGVSQNPRHKITKRGQNVTFRCDPISEHNRLYWYRQTLGQGPEFLTYFQNEAQLEKSRLLSDRFSAERPKGSFSTLEIQRTEQGDSAMYLCASSLGDRAFGTDTQYFGPGTRLTVL.

This clonotype has just a few counts. V gene TRBV20-1 combines with J gene TRBJ2-5; D gene ambiguous. Near its end, the DNA agrees better with TRBJ2-7, so the J call may be wrong. Germline lookup yields CDR1 DFQATT and CDR2 SNEGSKA (reference sequence). The CDR3 spans 12 residues. The CDR3 DNA reads as TGCAGTGCTAGGGACGGAGACTACGAGCAGTACTTC. Amino acids: CSARDGDYEQYF.

In its sample, this clonotype was seen a few times. This chain links TRBV5-1 with TRBJ2-7; 11 bases are shared with TRBD2. The CDR3 runs 12 residues. Trimming removed 6 bases from V and 7 bases from J; junction bases left unmatched: 3. The germline gives CDR1 SGHRS, CDR2 YFSETQ. CDR3 protein: CASTLAGGEQYF. The CDR3 nucleotides are TGCGCCAGCACATTAGCGGGAGGGGAGCAGTACTTC.

This clonotype was counted only a few times. The rearrangement links TRBV10-3 to TRBJ2-1, with TRBD1 as a possible D gene (6 bases). This CDR3 contains 12 residues. Germline CDR1 ENHRY, CDR2 SYGVKD. The V and J ends lost 2 bases and 9 bases respectively, with 8 bases between them. The CDR3 loop is CAISEPTGEQFF. In DNA, the CDR3 is TGTGCCATCAGTGAGCCGACAGGTGAGCAGTTCTTC.

This clonotype was seen many times. The rearrangement joins TRBV5-1 to TRBJ2-1; D not certain. This CDR3 has 14 residues. Trimming stripped 7 bases from V and 3 bases from J, with 14 bases between. CDR1 and CDR2 (germline): SGHRS, YFSETQ. The CDR3 reads CASGRGLDYNEQFF. The DNA for the CDR3 is TGCGCCAGCGGTCGAGGTTTAGACTACAATGAGCAGTTCTTC.

The CDR3 bases are TGTGCCACCAGTGAAGGGGACAGGGGCTCGGGGCAGTACTTC. This sequence encodes CATSEGDRGSGQYF. The chain joins TRBV24-1 to TRBJ2-7; 10 bases fit TRBD1. CDR3 length: 14 amino acids. The V and J ends lost 4 bases and 9 bases, in that order; junction bases with no gene match: 8. The V gene's germline CDR1 is KGHDR and CDR2 SFDVKD.

The genes are TRBV2 and TRBJ2-5; D perhaps matches TRBD2 (5 bases). Per germline, CDR1 SNHLY and CDR2 FYNNEI. Deletions cut 4 bases from V and 3 bases from J, with 12 bases between. The CDR3 has 14 amino acids. DNA of the CDR3: TGTGCCAGCAGTGTGACGGGGTTAAAAGAGACCCAGTACTTC. Its protein is CASSVTGLKETQYF.

This clonotype was picked up many times. The V gene is TRBV10-3, the J gene TRBJ2-3; no clear D gene. Between the trimmed V and J ends, which lost 2 bases and 6 bases, there was a span of 6 bases. The length of the CDR3 is 12 residues. The germline V gene has CDR1 ENHRY and CDR2 SYGVKD. The CDR3 region has the DNA TGTGCCATCAGTGAGGGTGAGGATACGCAGTATTTT. Protein: CAISEGEDTQYF.

CDR3 protein: CASSPQRRDEQFF. The CDR3 region has the DNA TGTGCCAGCAGCCCCCAAAGGCGGGATGAGCAGTTCTTC. The rearrangement links TRBV7-2 to TRBJ2-1; perhaps TRBD2 as D (5 bases). This CDR3 spans 13 amino acids. V was clipped by 5 bases and J by 8 bases, with 13 bases between them. Germline values: CDR1 SGHTA, CDR2 FQGNSA.

This clonotype was detected a few times. The chain uses TRBV20-1 and TRBJ2-5; TRBD2 matches at 9 bases. This CDR3 region has 15 residues. Germline V gives CDR1 DFQATT, CDR2 SNEGSKA (reference sequence). Unmatched junction bases numbered 9, after V lost 3 bases and J lost 4 bases. The CDR3 loop is CSASVVAGASETQYF. The DNA for the CDR3 is TGCAGTGCTAGCGTCGTAGCGGGAGCATCAGAGACCCAGTACTTC.

V is TRBV12-5 and J is TRBJ1-5; D is unresolved. Germline CDR1 and CDR2: LGHNT and FRNRAP. Trimming removed 6 bases at V and 0 bases at J, with 12 bases between. This CDR3 spans 15 amino acids. The DNA for the CDR3 is TGTGCTAGTGGCTTTACTGGTAATAGCAATCAGCCCCAGCATTTT. Its translation is CASGFTGNSNQPQHF.

V gene TRBV28 combines with J gene TRBJ2-5; TRBD1 is a possible D gene (5 bases). Germline values: CDR1 MDHEN, CDR2 SYDVKM. The CDR3 sequence is 11 residues long. V lost 5 bases and J lost 11, with 12 bases in between. The CDR3 loop reads CASSVDNEQYF. The DNA of the CDR3 is TGTGCCAGCAGTGTGGACAATGAGCAGTACTTC. Supplemented by reference TRBV28 and TRBJ2-5, the full variable domain reads DVKVTQSSRYLVKRTGEKVFLECVQDMDHENMFWYRQDPGLGLRLIYFSYDVKMKEKGDIPEGYSVSREKKERFSLILESASTNQTSMYLCASSVDNEQYFGPGTRLLVL.

The chain has TRBV2 and TRBJ1-2, with 8 nucleotides matching TRBD1. This CDR3 region has 12 residues. Germline lookup yields CDR1 SNHLY and CDR2 FYNNEI. With V trimmed by 7 bases and J by 6 bases, 4 bases remained unmatched. CDR3 coding DNA: TGTGCCAGCACCCAGGGGGCGGATGGCTACACCTTC. Amino acids: CASTQGADGYTF.

The chain carries TRBV5-5 and TRBJ1-2; D uncertain. Trimming cost V 5 bases and J 9 bases, with 14 bases left between them. Germline values: CDR1 SGHKS, CDR2 YYEKEE (reference sequence). The CDR3 is made up of 12 amino acids. CDR3 sequence (DNA): TGTGCCAGCAGAGTAGCCTTGACGAGCTACACCTTC. Protein product: CASRVALTSYTF. Drawing the rest from reference TRBV5-5 and TRBJ1-2, the complete variable domain is DAGVTQSPTHLIKTRGQQVTLRCSPISGHKSVSWYQQVLGQGPQFIFQYYEKEERGRGNFPDRFSARQFPNYSSELNVNALLLGDSALYLCASRVALTSYTFGSGTRLTVV.

CDR3 bases: TGTGCCAGCAGCTTAGGTAACAGGGTGGAGACCCAGTACTTC. Encoded protein: CASSLGNRVETQYF. The chain uses TRBV7-2 and TRBJ2-5; TRBD1 might be the D (6 bases). The CDR3 runs 14 residues. V lost 1 base to trimming and J lost 5 bases, with 11 bases between them. The germline gives CDR1 SGHTA, CDR2 FQGNSA.